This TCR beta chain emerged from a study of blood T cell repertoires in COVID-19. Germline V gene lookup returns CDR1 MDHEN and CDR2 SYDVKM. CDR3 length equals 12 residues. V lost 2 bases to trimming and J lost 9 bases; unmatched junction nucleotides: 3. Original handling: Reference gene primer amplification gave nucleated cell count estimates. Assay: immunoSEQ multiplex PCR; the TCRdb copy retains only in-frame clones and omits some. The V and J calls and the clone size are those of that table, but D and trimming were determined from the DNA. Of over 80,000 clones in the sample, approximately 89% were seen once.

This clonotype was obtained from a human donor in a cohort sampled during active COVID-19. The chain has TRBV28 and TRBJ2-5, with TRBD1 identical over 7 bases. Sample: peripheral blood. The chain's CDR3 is CASSLVQGAQYF. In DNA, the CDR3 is TGTGCCAGCAGTTTAGTTCAGGGGGCCCAGTACTTC.